This TCR beta chain comes out of a study of shared clonotypes between healthy human individuals. V lost 2 bases and J lost 6; bases outside the gene matches: 6. The CDR3 length is 15 residues. Germline V CDR1 and CDR2: MGHRA, YSYEKL. TCRdb's copy holds only in-frame clones and misses some; the assay was immunoSEQ multiplex PCR. Of roughly 1 million clones in the sample, approximately 70% are singletons; the top ten hold approximately 1.5%. The sequence was collected from a man between 18 and 29 years old in good health. Sequenced: memory CD4+ T cells sorted from blood. Subset specified: CD45RA-negative fraction. The J gene is TRBJ1-4, the V gene TRBV4-1; TRBD1 matches 7 bases. The CDR3 is CASSQTGTAYEKLFF. The DNA of the CDR3 is TGCGCCAGCAGCCAAACCGGGACAGCTTATGAAAAACTGTTTTTT.